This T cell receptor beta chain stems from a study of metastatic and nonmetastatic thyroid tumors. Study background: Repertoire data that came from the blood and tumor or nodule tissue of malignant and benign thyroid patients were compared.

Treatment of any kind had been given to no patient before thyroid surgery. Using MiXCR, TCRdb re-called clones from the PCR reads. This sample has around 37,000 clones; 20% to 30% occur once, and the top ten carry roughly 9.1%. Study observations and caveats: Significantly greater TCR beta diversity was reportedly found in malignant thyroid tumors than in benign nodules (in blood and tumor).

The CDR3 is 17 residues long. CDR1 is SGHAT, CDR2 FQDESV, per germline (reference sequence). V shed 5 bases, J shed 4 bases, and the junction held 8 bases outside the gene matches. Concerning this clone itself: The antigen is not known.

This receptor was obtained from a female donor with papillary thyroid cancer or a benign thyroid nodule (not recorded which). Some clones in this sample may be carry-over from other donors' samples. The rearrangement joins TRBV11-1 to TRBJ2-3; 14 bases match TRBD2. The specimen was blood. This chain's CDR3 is CASSRRGLAGASDTQYF. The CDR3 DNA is TGTGCCAGCAGCCGCCGGGGACTAGCGGGAGCCTCAGATACGCAGTATTTT.